The 7 T cell receptor beta chains in this list originate from one sample, sequenced in a study of blood T cell repertoires in COVID-19. Method: immunoSEQ multiplex PCR; TCRdb's copy keeps in-frame clones and lacks some. The sample contains 23,000 or so clones, roughly 94% of which appear only once. Sequencing was carried out using peripheral blood. The receptor set was obtained from a woman in her fifties or sixties with active COVID-19.

The CDR3 region is CASSKEGSNIQYF. As DNA, the CDR3 is TGCGCCAGCAGCAAGGAGGGGTCAAACATTCAGTACTTC. V usage is TRBV5-1 and J usage is TRBJ2-4; a weak D match, TRBD2 (6 bases). Trimming stripped 4 bases from V and 6 bases from J, with 11 bases between. The CDR3 has 13 amino acids. Germline CDR1 reads SGHRS; CDR2 reads YFSETQ.

This clone was detected once. The chain uses TRBV5-1 and TRBJ1-2; 9 bases are shared with TRBD1. The CDR3 is 17 amino acids. Germline CDR1 reads SGHRS; CDR2 reads YFSETQ. J was trimmed by 4 bases and V by 0 bases; bases with no gene match: 10. The CDR3 loop is CASSLATPTGGGYGYTF. In DNA, the CDR3 is TGCGCCAGCAGCTTGGCTACTCCAACAGGGGGCGGCTATGGCTACACCTTC.

The chain links TRBV11-3 to TRBJ1-1; D call uncertain. V was clipped by 5 bases and J by 0 bases, with 7 bases between them. The length of the CDR3 is 13 residues. Germline V gene sequence: CDR1 SGHNT, CDR2 YENEEA. The CDR3 coding sequence is TGTGCCAGCAGCCAGGAGGTGAACACTGAAGCTTTCTTT. Translation: CASSQEVNTEAFF.

The V and J genes are TRBV7-3 and TRBJ2-3; a possible D gene is TRBD1 (6 bases). CDR1 SGHTA and CDR2 FQGTGA come from the germline V gene. V gave up 6 bases and J gave up 0 bases, with 7 bases separating them. The CDR3 length is 13 residues. CDR3 loop: CASRDSSTDTQYF. CDR3 sequence (DNA): TGTGCCAGCAGGGACAGTAGCACAGATACGCAGTATTTT.

The chain uses TRBV2 and TRBJ1-2; D remains unclear. This CDR3 spans 13 amino acids. Germline values: CDR1 SNHLY, CDR2 FYNNEI. V gave up 3 bases and J gave up 4 bases, with 9 bases separating them. Written as DNA, the CDR3 is TGTGCCAGCAGTGAGCAGGTTACCTATGGCTACACCTTC. It codes for CASSEQVTYGYTF. The full variable domain, completed using reference TRBV2 and TRBJ1-2, is EPEVTQTPSHQVTQMGQEVILRCVPISNHLYFYWYRQILGQKVEFLVSFYNNEISEKSEIFDDQFSVERPDGSNFTLKIRSTKLEDSAMYFCASSEQVTYGYTFGSGTRLTVV.

J is TRBJ2-3 and V is TRBV6-5; tentatively, D is TRBD2 (6 bases). Germline values: CDR1 MNHEY, CDR2 SVGAGI. Trimming stripped 5 bases from V and 1 base from J, with 10 bases between. The CDR3 extends over 14 amino acids. CDR3 sequence reads: CASSPQRGTDTQYF. The CDR3 DNA is TGTGCCAGCAGTCCTCAGCGGGGCACAGATACGCAGTATTTT.

V is TRBV6-6 and J is TRBJ1-3, with D perhaps matching TRBD1 (6 bases). Trimming removed 5 bases from V and 0 bases from J, with 17 bases in between. Germline loops: CDR1 MNHNY, CDR2 SVGAGI (reference sequence). The length of the CDR3 is 17 residues. CDR3 region: CASSLRPAQGSGNTIYF. In DNA form, the CDR3 reads TGTGCCAGCAGTCTCCGCCCGGCACAGGGCTCTGGAAACACCATATATTTT.